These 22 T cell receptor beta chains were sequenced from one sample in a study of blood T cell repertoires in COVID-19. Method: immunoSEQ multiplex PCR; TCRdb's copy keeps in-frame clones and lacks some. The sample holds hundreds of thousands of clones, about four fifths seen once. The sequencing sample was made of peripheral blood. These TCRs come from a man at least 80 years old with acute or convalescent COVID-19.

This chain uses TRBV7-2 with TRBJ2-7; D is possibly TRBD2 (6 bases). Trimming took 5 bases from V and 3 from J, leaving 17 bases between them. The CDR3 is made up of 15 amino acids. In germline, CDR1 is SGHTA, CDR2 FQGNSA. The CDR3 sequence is CASSPFGGTGYEQYF. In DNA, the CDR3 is TGTGCCAGCAGCCCCTTTGGGGGGACGGGCTACGAGCAGTACTTC.

CDR3 sequence reads: CASSLRAGRTDTQYF. The CDR3 coding sequence is TGTGCCAGCAGCTTAAGGGCAGGGCGCACAGATACGCAGTATTTT. The chain combines TRBV11-1 with TRBJ2-3; D perhaps matches TRBD1 (5 bases). There are 15 residues in the CDR3. Per the germline V gene, CDR1 is SGHAT and CDR2 is FQDESV (reference sequence). The V gene lost 2 bases and the J gene lost 1 base, with 10 bases spanning the gap.

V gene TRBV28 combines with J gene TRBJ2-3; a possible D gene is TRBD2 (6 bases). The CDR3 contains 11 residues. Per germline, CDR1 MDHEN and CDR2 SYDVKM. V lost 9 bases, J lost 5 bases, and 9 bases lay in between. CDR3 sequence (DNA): TGTGCCAGTGGGGGGAGAGATACGCAGTATTTT. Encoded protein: CASGGRDTQYF.

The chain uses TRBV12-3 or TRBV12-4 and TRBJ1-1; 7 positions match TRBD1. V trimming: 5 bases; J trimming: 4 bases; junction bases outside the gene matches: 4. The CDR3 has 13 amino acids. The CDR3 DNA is TGTGCCAGCAGTCACCGACAGGGCACTGAAGCTTTCTTT. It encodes CASSHRQGTEAFF.

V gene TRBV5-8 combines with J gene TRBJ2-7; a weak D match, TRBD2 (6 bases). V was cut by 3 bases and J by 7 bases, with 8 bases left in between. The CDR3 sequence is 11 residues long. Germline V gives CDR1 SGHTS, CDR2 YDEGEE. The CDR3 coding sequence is TGTGCCAGCAGCTGGGCGGGAGAGCAGTACTTC. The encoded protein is CASSWAGEQYF.

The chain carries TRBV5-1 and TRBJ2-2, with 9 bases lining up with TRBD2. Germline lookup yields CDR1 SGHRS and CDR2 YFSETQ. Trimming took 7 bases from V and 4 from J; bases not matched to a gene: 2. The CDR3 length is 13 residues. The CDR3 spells CASRAGGTGELFF. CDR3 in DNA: TGCGCCAGCCGAGCGGGAGGCACCGGGGAGCTGTTTTTT.

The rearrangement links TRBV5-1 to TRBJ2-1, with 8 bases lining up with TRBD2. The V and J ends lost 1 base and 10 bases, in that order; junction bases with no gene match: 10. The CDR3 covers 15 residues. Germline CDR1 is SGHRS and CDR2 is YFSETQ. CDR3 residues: CASSLSRGGPWEQFF. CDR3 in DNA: TGCGCCAGCAGCTTGAGTCGGGGGGGCCCGTGGGAGCAGTTCTTC.

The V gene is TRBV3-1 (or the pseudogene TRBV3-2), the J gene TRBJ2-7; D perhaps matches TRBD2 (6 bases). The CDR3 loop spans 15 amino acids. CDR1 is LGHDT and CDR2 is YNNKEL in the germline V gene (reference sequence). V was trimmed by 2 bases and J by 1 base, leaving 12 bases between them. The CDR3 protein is CASSQSGTLSYEQYF. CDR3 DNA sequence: TGTGCCAGCAGCCAATCCGGGACTCTTTCCTACGAGCAGTACTTC.

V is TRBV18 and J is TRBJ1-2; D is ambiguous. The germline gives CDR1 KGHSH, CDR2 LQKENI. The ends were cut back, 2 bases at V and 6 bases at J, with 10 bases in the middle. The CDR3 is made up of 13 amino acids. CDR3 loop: CASSPEIANGYTF. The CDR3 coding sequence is TGTGCCAGCTCACCAGAGATAGCAAATGGCTACACCTTC.

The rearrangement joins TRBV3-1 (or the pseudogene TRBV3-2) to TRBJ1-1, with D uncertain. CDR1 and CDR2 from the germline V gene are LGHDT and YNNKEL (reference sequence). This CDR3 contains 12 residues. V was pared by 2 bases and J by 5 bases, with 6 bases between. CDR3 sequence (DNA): TGTGCCAGCAGCCAATCGGGGACTGAAGCTTTCTTT. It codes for CASSQSGTEAFF.

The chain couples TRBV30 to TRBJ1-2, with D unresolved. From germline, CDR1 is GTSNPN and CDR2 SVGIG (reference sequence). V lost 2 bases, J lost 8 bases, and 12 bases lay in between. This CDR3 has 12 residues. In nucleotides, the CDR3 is TGTGCCTGGAGTCCCCTGCGCACGGGCTACACCTTC. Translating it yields CAWSPLRTGYTF.

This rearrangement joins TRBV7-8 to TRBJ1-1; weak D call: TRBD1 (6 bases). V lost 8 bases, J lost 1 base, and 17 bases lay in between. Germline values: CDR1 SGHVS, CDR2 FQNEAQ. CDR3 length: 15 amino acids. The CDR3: CASGPPGVRNTEAFF. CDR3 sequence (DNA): TGTGCCAGCGGACCTCCAGGGGTCAGGAACACTGAAGCTTTCTTT.

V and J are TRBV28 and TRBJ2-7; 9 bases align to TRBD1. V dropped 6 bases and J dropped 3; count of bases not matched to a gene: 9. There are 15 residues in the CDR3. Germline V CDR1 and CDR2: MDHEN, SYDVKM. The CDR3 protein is CASRPPGTGRYEQYF. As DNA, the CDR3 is TGTGCCAGCAGACCCCCCGGGACAGGGCGCTACGAGCAGTACTTC.

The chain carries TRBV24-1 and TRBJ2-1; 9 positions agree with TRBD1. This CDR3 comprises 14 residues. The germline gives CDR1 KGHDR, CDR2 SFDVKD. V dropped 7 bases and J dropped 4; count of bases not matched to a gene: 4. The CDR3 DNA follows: TGTGCCACCAGCCTGACAGGGGGATACAATGAGCAGTTCTTC. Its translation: CATSLTGGYNEQFF.

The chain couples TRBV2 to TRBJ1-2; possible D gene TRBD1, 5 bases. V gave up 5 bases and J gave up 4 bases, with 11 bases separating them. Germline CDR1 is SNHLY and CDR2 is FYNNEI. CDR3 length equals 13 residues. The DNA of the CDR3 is TGTGCCAGCAGTCCCGGGGGATTCTATGGCTACACCTTC. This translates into CASSPGGFYGYTF. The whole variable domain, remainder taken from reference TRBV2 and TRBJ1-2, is EPEVTQTPSHQVTQMGQEVILRCVPISNHLYFYWYRQILGQKVEFLVSFYNNEISEKSEIFDDQFSVERPDGSNFTLKIRSTKLEDSAMYFCASSPGGFYGYTFGSGTRLTVV.

CDR3 coding DNA: TGTGCCACCGCGGGGAGAGAAAACACTGAAGCTTTCTTT. Protein sequence: CATAGRENTEAFF. This rearrangement joins TRBV10-3 to TRBJ1-1, with D unresolved. Germline V lookup: CDR1 ENHRY, CDR2 SYGVKD. Trimming removed 10 bases at V and 2 bases at J, with 14 bases between. The CDR3 totals 13 residues.

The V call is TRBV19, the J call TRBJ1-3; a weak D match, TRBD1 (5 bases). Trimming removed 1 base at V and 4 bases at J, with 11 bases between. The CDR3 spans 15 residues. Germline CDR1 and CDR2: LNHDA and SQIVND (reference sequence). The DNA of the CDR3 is TGTGCCAGTAGTATAGGCAGGGAAGCCGGAAACACCATATATTTT. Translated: CASSIGREAGNTIYF.

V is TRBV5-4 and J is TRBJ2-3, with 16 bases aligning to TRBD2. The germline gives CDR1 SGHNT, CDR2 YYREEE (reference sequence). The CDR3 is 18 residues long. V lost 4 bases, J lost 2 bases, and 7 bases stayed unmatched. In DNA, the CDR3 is TGTGCCAGCAGCACGGGACTAGCGGGAGGGCCTTCCACAGATACGCAGTATTTT. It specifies CASSTGLAGGPSTDTQYF.

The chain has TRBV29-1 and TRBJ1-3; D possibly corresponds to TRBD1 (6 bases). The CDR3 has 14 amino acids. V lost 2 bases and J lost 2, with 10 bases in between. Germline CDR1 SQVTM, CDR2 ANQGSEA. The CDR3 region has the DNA TGCAGCGTTGAATACAGGGCGGCTGGAAACACCATATATTTT. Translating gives CSVEYRAAGNTIYF.

The CDR3 nucleotides are TGTGCCAGTAGTCCCGTTAGCGGTTCTAGAGGAGATACGCAGTATTTT. Its protein is CASSPVSGSRGDTQYF. The rearrangement uses TRBV19 and TRBJ2-3, with a tentative D call TRBD2 (6 bases). The CDR3 loop spans 16 amino acids. The V and J ends lost 5 bases and 5 bases respectively, with 20 bases between them. Germline CDR1 and CDR2: LNHDA and SQIVND (reference sequence).

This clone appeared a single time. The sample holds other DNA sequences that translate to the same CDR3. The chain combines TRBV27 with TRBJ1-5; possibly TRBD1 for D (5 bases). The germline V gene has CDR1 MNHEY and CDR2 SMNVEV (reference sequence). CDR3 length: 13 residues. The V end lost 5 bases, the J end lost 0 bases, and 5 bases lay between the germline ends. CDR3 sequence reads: CASSRGSNQPQHF. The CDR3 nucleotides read TGTGCCAGCAGTAGGGGTAGCAATCAGCCCCAGCATTTT.

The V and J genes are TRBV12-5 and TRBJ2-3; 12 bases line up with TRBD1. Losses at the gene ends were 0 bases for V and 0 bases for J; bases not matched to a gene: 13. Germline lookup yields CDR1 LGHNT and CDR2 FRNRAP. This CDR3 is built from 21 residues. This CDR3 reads CASGLVWDRGLITPSTDTQYF. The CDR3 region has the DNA TGTGCTAGTGGTTTGGTATGGGACAGGGGGCTGATTACTCCTAGCACAGATACGCAGTATTTT.